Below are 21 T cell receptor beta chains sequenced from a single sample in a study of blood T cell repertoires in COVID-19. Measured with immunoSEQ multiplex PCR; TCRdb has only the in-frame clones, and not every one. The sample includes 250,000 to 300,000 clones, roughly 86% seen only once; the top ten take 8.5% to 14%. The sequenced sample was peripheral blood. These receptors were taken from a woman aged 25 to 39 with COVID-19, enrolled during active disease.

The CDR3, as DNA: TGTGCCAGCAGCTTGTTGCGGGTTGGAGGCGAGCAGTACTTC. It is translated as CASSLLRVGGEQYF. The rearrangement uses TRBV5-6 and TRBJ2-7; D might be TRBD2 (5 bases). The CDR3 has 14 amino acids. V lost 1 base and J 6 bases, leaving 14 bases between the germline ends. Per the germline V gene, CDR1 is SGHDT and CDR2 is YYEEEE.

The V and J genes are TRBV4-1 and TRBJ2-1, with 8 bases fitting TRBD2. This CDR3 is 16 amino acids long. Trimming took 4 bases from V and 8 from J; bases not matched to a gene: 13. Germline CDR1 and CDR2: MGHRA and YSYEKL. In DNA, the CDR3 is TGCGCCAGCAGCCCTTTAGGGCGGCGGGGGGTCGATGAGCAGTTCTTC. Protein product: CASSPLGRRGVDEQFF.

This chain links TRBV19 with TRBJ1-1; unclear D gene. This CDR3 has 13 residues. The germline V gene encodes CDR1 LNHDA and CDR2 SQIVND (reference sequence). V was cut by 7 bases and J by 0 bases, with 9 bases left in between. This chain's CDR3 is CASTGRLNTEAFF. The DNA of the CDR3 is TGTGCCAGTACTGGGAGACTGAACACTGAAGCTTTCTTT.

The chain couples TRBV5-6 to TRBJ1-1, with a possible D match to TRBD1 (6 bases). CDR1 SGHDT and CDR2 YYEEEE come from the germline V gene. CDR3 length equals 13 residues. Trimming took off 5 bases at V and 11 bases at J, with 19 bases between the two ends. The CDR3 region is CASRPTGQVGAFF. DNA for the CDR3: TGTGCCAGCAGGCCAACAGGGCAGGTGGGGGCTTTCTTT.

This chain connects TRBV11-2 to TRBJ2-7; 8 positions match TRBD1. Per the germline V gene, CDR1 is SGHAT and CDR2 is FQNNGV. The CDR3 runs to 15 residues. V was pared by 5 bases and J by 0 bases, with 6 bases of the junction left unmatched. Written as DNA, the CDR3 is TGTGCCAGCAGCCCGACAGGGGCCAGCTCCTACGAGCAGTACTTC. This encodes CASSPTGASSYEQYF.

CDR3 sequence: CASSPRQGDEKLFF. The DNA for the CDR3 is TGTGCCAGCTCACCAAGGCAGGGGGATGAAAAACTGTTTTTT. The rearrangement joins TRBV18 to TRBJ1-4, with 7 bases matching TRBD1. Trimming cost V 2 bases and J 6 bases; bases outside gene matches: 3. The CDR3 is 14 residues long. Germline lookup yields CDR1 KGHSH and CDR2 LQKENI.

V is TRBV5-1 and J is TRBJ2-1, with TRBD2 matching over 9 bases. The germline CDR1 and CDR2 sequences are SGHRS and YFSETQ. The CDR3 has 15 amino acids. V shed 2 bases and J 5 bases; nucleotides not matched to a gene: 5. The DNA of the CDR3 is TGCGCCAGCAGCTTAGGCGGGGGGGACCACAATGAGCAGTTCTTC. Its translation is CASSLGGGDHNEQFF.

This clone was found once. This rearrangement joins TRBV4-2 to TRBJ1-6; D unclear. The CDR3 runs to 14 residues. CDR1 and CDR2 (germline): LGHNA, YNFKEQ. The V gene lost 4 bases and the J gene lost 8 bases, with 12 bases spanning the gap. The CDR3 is CASSLNREYSPLHF. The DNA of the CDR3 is TGTGCCAGCAGCCTTAATAGGGAGTATTCACCCCTCCACTTT.

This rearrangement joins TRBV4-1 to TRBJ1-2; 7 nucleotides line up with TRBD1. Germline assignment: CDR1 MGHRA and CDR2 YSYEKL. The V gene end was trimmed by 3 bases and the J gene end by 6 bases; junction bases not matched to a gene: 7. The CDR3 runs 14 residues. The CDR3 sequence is CASSQSGGRDGYTF. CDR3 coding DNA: TGCGCCAGCAGCCAGTCAGGGGGTCGGGATGGCTACACCTTC.

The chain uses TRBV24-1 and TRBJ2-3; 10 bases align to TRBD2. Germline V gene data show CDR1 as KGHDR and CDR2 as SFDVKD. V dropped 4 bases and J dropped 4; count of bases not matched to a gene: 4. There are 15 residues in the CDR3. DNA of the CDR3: TGTGCCACCAGTGAAGCGGGGGGGTTTTCAGATACGCAGTATTTT. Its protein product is CATSEAGGFSDTQYF.

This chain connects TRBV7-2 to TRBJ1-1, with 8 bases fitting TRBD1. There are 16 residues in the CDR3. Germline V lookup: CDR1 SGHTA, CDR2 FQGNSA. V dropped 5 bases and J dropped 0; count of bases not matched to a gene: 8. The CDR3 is CASSPGTGIMNTEAFF. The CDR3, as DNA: TGTGCCAGCAGCCCCGGGACAGGCATCATGAACACTGAAGCTTTCTTT.

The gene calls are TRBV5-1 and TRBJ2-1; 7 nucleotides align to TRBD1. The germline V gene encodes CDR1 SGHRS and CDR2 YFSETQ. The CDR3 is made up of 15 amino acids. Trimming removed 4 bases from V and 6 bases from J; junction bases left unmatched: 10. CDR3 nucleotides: TGCGCCAGCAGCCCCGGACAGGATTGGGTCAATGAGCAGTTCTTC. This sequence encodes CASSPGQDWVNEQFF.

CDR3 DNA: TGTGCCAGTGCATTTGGGGGGGGCGGTTATGGCTACACCTTC. This translates into CASAFGGGGYGYTF. This chain joins TRBV19 and TRBJ1-2; tentatively, D is TRBD1 (6 bases). In germline, CDR1 is LNHDA, CDR2 SQIVND (reference sequence). V was trimmed by 8 bases and J by 5 bases, leaving 18 bases between them. The CDR3 loop spans 14 amino acids.

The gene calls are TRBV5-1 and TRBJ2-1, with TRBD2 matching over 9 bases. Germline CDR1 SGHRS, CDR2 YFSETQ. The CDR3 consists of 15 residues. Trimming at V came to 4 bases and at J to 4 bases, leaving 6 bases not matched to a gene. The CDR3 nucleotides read TGCGCCAGCAGCGGAACTAGCGGGCAGTACAATGAGCAGTTCTTC. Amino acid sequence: CASSGTSGQYNEQFF.

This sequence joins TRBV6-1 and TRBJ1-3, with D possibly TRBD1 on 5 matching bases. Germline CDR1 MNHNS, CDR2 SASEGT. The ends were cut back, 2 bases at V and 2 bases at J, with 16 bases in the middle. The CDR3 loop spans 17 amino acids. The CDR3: CASSEWGREGPGNTIYF. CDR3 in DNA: TGTGCCAGCAGTGAATGGGGCAGGGAAGGACCTGGAAACACCATATATTTT.

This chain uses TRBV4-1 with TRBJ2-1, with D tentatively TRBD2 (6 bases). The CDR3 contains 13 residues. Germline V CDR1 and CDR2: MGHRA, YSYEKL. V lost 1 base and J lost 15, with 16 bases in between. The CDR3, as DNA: TGCGCCAGCAGCCAAGTCGGTATGGGGAGGTGGTTCTTC. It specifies CASSQVGMGRWFF.

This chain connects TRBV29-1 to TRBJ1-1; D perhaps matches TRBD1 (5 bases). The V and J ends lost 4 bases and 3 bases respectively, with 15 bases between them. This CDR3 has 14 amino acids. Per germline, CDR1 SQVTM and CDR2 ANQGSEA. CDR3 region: CSVALPGLYTEAFF. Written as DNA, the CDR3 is TGCAGCGTTGCTCTTCCAGGGCTATACACTGAAGCTTTCTTT.

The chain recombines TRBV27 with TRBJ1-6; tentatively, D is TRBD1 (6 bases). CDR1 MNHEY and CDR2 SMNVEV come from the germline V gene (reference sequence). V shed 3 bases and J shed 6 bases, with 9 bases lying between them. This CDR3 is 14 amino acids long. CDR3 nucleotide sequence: TGTGCCAGCAGTTTTTCAGGGGCTAATTCACCCCTCCACTTT. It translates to CASSFSGANSPLHF.

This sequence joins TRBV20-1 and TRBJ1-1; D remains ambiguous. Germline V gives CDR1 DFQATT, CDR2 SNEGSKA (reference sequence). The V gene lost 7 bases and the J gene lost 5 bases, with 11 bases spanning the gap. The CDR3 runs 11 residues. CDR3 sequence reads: CSVTVRTEAFF. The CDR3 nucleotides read TGCAGTGTCACGGTACGGACTGAAGCTTTCTTT.

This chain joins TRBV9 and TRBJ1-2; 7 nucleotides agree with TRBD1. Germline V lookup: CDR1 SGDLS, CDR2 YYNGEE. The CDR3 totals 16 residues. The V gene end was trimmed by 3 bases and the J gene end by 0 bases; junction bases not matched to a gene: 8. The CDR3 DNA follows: TGTGCCAGCAGCGAGGGGACAGCTTTAGCTAACTATGGCTACACCTTC. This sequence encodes CASSEGTALANYGYTF.

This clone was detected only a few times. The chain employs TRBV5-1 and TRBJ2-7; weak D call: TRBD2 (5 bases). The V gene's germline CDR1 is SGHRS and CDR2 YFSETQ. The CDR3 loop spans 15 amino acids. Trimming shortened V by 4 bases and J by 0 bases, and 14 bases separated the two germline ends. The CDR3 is CASSPDWDGSYEQYF. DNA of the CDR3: TGCGCCAGCAGCCCGGACTGGGATGGCTCCTACGAGCAGTACTTC.